One T cell receptor (beta chain) is described in this entry. Its antigen is unknown. The table came from immunoSEQ multiplex PCR; TCRdb's copy has only in-frame clones and leaves some out. The sample carries roughly 720,000 clones, about nine tenths recorded once. The data were obtained in a study of shared clonotypes between healthy human individuals. Whole-study context: CD4 naive cells filled three plates per donor, CD4 memory three, CD8 naive two and CD8 memory one. General study results and limits: Generation probabilities of non-shared clonotypes were lower (relative to those shared by all four donors).

CD8 memory was a combination of CD45RO+ cells and CCR7-negative CD45RA+ TemRA cells. This TCR was sampled from a man aged 18 to 29 in good health. Some clones in this sample may be carry-over from other donors' samples. Material: memory CD8+ T cells from PBMCs. As to subset: CD45RO+ cells pooled with CCR7-negative TemRA cells.

The CDR3 reads CASSSPQVSGYNEQFF. DNA of the CDR3: TGTGCCAGCAGCTCCCCCCAGGTCAGCGGCTACAATGAGCAGTTCTTC. The chain has TRBV11-2 and TRBJ2-1; D possibly corresponds to TRBD2 (5 bases). The CDR3 consists of 16 residues. Trimming removed 4 bases at V and 3 bases at J, with 16 bases between. Germline V CDR1 and CDR2: SGHAT, FQNNGV.